This is a list of T cell receptor beta chains from one sample in a study of T cells in localized non-small cell lung cancer. Assay used: immunoSEQ multiplex PCR; TCRdb lists only in-frame clones, some missing. The repertoire holds roughly 16,000 clones, over 75% seen once, with 25% to 30% in the top ten. The specimen was peripheral blood, collected before any cancer treatment. Receptors were obtained from a female donor of 60 years or more with stage III squamous cell lung carcinoma. CDR3s include the opening cysteine and the closing phenylalanine or tryptophan. Each record gives: J gene, V gene, D gene, clone size, CDR3 DNA, CDR3 protein. A D gene is named only where the DNA matches it firmly. Clone size is shown for a subset of rows, as once, few, many or a class of expanded clone.

>TRBJ2-3|TRBV18|-|-
TGTGCCAGCTCACCCGGGGGACACGGCACAGATACGCAGTATTTT
CASSPGGHGTDTQYF
>TRBJ2-2|TRBV5-1|TRBD1|-
TGCGCCAGCAGCGAAGACAGGGGTATGGCCGGGGAGCTGTTTTTT
CASSEDRGMAGELFF
>TRBJ2-2|TRBV25-1|TRBD1|once
TGTGCCAGCAGTGAACTCGACAGGGACACCGGGGAGCTGTTTTTT
CASSELDRDTGELFF
>TRBJ1-6|TRBV5-1|-|-
TGCGCCAGCAGCTTGGAGGGGGGTAATTCACCCCTCCACTTT
CASSLEGGNSPLHF
>TRBJ1-2|TRBV6-1|TRBD1|-
TGTGCCAGCAGTGAAACCCCTGGACAGGGGGCAAACTATGGCTACACCTTC
CASSETPGQGANYGYTF
>TRBJ2-5|TRBV6-5|-|-
TGTGCCAGCAGTTCCGGACAATTGGCGGCAGAGACCCAGTACTTC
CASSSGQLAAETQYF
>TRBJ2-7|TRBV11-3|TRBD2|-
TGTGCCAGCACCTCCAATAGCGGGGGCTACGAGCAGTACTTC
CASTSNSGGYEQYF
>TRBJ2-5|TRBV11-2|TRBD2|-
TGTGCCAGCAGCTTGGGGACTAGCGGGGGTGGAGAGACCCAGTACTTC
CASSLGTSGGGETQYF
>TRBJ2-7|TRBV2|-|-
TGTGCCAGCAGCGGAGGGGCGGGTTCCTACGAGCAGTACTTC
CASSGGAGSYEQYF
>TRBJ1-1|TRBV20-1|-|-
TGCAGTGCTAGCCGGACTGAAGCTTTCTTT
CSASRTEAFF
>TRBJ2-2|TRBV7-8|TRBD1|-
TGTGCCAGCAGCGAGACTAGGGACAGGGCGAACACCGGGGAGCTGTTTTTT
CASSETRDRANTGELFF
>TRBJ2-7|TRBV10-3|-|few
TGTGCCATCAGTGAGGGATACGAGCAGTACTTC
CAISEGYEQYF
>TRBJ1-5|TRBV30|-|-
TGTGCCTGCCGGGAGGGGATGAAGCCCCAGCATTTT
CACREGMKPQHF
>TRBJ2-2|TRBV29-1|-|-
TGCAGCGTTCGTGAGTTGGGGGCCGGGGAGCTGTTTTTT
CSVRELGAGELFF
>TRBJ2-1|TRBV9|TRBD1|-
TGTGCCAGCAGCGTGACACAGGGGAGCTACAATGAGCAGTTCTTC
CASSVTQGSYNEQFF
>TRBJ1-5|TRBV27|-|once
TGTGCCAGCAGTTTAGACGGATATAGCAATCAGCCCCAGCATTTT
CASSLDGYSNQPQHF
>TRBJ2-7|TRBV5-1|TRBD2|-
TGCGCCAGCAGCCCCGGGACTAGCCCTCGGGGCGAGCAGTACTTC
CASSPGTSPRGEQYF
>TRBJ2-3|TRBV30|-|-
TGTGCCTCACGGATGGGAGCGGGCCGCACAGATACGCAGTATTTT
CASRMGAGRTDTQYF
>TRBJ2-7|TRBV7-8|-|-
TGTGCCAGCAGCTCCCCGACGGGGGCCTACGAGCAGTACTTC
CASSSPTGAYEQYF
>TRBJ2-7|TRBV4-1|-|-
TGCGCCAGCAGCCAAAGCCGGGGAATCAGCTACGAGCAGTACTTC
CASSQSRGISYEQYF
>TRBJ1-4|TRBV19|TRBD1|once
TGTGCCAGTAGTCCCCAACTGACAGGGGGCGGCGGTGAAAAACTGTTTTTT
CASSPQLTGGGGEKLFF
>TRBJ2-5|TRBV6-5|TRBD1|-
TGTGCCAGCAGATCCACAGGGGGAAGAGAGACCCAGTACTTC
CASRSTGGRETQYF
>TRBJ1-1|TRBV25-1|-|-
TGTGCCAGCAGTGACAACAGGAAAGCTTTCTTT
CASSDNRKAFF
>TRBJ1-4|TRBV5-8|-|-
TGTGCCAGCAGCTCCCGGCGGGTTGAAAAACTGTTTTTT
CASSSRRVEKLFF
>TRBJ1-3|TRBV14|-|-
TGTGCCAGCAGCCCACACCACTCTGGAAACACCATATATTTT
CASSPHHSGNTIYF
>TRBJ2-5|TRBV5-1|TRBD2|-
TGCGCCAGCAGCCCTATGGGCGGGGGAGTCGGGGAGACCCAGTACTTC
CASSPMGGGVGETQYF
>TRBJ2-1|TRBV6-1|TRBD1|-
TGTGCCAGCAGTGAGGGACAGTACTCCTACAATGAGCAGTTCTTC
CASSEGQYSYNEQFF
>TRBJ2-7|TRBV7-6|TRBD2|-
TGTGCCAGCAGCTTAGTAGCGGGACTAGCGGGCTACGAGCAGTACTTC
CASSLVAGLAGYEQYF
>TRBJ1-2|TRBV6-5|-|-
TGTGCCAGCAGTTACTCGAATACAGGGAGAGGTGGCTACACCTTC
CASSYSNTGRGGYTF
>TRBJ2-5|TRBV6-6|-|-
TGTGCCAGCAGCTATGCTTTGACAGGGAGGGGAGAGACCCAGTACTTC
CASSYALTGRGETQYF
>TRBJ2-7|TRBV25-1|-|-
TGTGCCAGCAGTGAATATTGGGTTACCTCCACCTACGAGCAGTACTTC
CASSEYWVTSTYEQYF
>TRBJ2-3|TRBV18|TRBD2|-
TGTGCCAGCTCACCAGGACTAGGAGGCACAGATACGCAGTATTTT
CASSPGLGGTDTQYF
>TRBJ2-3|TRBV5-1|TRBD1|-
TGCGCCAGCACCTTGTGGGGACAGGGAAACACAGATACGCAGTATTTT
CASTLWGQGNTDTQYF
>TRBJ2-7|TRBV6-6|TRBD1|-
TGTGCCAGCATCAGGACAGGGAACACTGACGAGCAGTACTTC
CASIRTGNTDEQYF
>TRBJ1-2|TRBV23-1|TRBD1|-
TGCGCCAGCAGTCACTCCGGGACAGTGATAGGCTACACCTTC
CASSHSGTVIGYTF
>TRBJ1-6|TRBV2|TRBD1|-
TGTGCCAGCAGGTTTTCGACAGGGGAAGGTTCACCCCTCCACTTT
CASRFSTGEGSPLHF
>TRBJ2-5|TRBV28|-|-
TGTGCCAGCAGTAGCTTCGACGGGACGGAGACCCAGTACTTC
CASSSFDGTETQYF
>TRBJ2-7|TRBV6-5|TRBD1|-
TGTGCCAGCAGATCATGGGACAGGGTGCCCTACGAGCAGTACTTC
CASRSWDRVPYEQYF
>TRBJ1-6|TRBV25-1|-|-
TGTGCCAGCAGTGGCCCCAGCGCCTATAATTCACCCCTCCACTTT
CASSGPSAYNSPLHF
>TRBJ2-7|TRBV7-6|TRBD1|-
TGTGCCAGCAGCCCCGACAGGGTAAGCTACGAGCAGTACTTC
CASSPDRVSYEQYF
>TRBJ1-5|TRBV7-5|-|-
TGTGCCGCCCTCTCTGGGCCGGGGTTGGGGCAGCCCCAGCATTTT
CAALSGPGLGQPQHF
>TRBJ2-6|TRBV19|-|-
TGTGCCAGTACCTCCCCGGGGAGCGGGGCCAACGTCCTGACTTTC
CASTSPGSGANVLTF
>TRBJ2-7|TRBV6-6|-|-
TGTGCCAGCAGGACATGGAGCTCCTACGAGCAGTACTTC
CASRTWSSYEQYF
>TRBJ2-2|TRBV7-2|-|-
TGTGCCAGCAGCTTGAGACAGGCGAACACCGGGGAGCTGTTTTTT
CASSLRQANTGELFF
>TRBJ1-2|TRBV10-1|-|-
TGCGCCAGCAGTGACAGGGGAGGGTATGGCTACACCTTC
CASSDRGGYGYTF
>TRBJ2-3|TRBV6-1|-|-
TGTGCCAGCAGTGACGGGCAAAGCACAGATACGCAGTATTTT
CASSDGQSTDTQYF
>TRBJ1-5|TRBV30|-|once
TGTGCCGCGGGGGGGGGAGGAGATCAGCCCCAGCATTTT
CAAGGGGDQPQHF
>TRBJ1-5|TRBV4-1|TRBD1|-
TGCGCCAGCAGCCAAGGGACAGGGATCGGCAATCGGCCCCAGCATTTT
CASSQGTGIGNRPQHF
>TRBJ2-3|TRBV5-1|-|-
TGCGCCAGCAGCCGCCAATCCGGGCACGACACAGATACGCAGTATTTT
CASSRQSGHDTDTQYF
>TRBJ2-7|TRBV6-5|-|-
TGTGCCAGCAGGAATCAGCCGGGCGAGCAGTACTTC
CASRNQPGEQYF
>TRBJ1-1|TRBV6-5|TRBD1|-
TGTGCCAGCAGTTCATTTCTAGGACAGGGAATGAATCAAGCTTTCTTT
CASSSFLGQGMNQAFF
>TRBJ1-4|TRBV2|-|once
TGTGCCAGCAGTGATACGAGGGGTTATACTGAAAAACTGTTTTTT
CASSDTRGYTEKLFF
>TRBJ2-5|TRBV19|-|-
TGTGCCAGTAGTATAGCAGGAGAGACCCAGTACTTC
CASSIAGETQYF
>TRBJ1-5|TRBV7-2|TRBD1|-
TGTGCCAGCAGCTTACAGGGGTCAGGGGGGCAGCCCCAGCATTTT
CASSLQGSGGQPQHF
>TRBJ1-3|TRBV6-5|TRBD1|-
TGTGCCAGCAGCCTGGGACAGGGGTTAAGAAACACCATATATTTT
CASSLGQGLRNTIYF